This paragraph covers one T cell receptor (beta chain) sequence. What it binds is unknown. These data are taken from a study of response to subunit inactivated influenza vaccine. Study observations and caveats: Each seasonal flu vaccination may recruit only limited new T cells, authors suggested.

The CDR3 is made up of 12 amino acids. The germline CDR1 and CDR2 sequences are GTSNPN and SVGIG (reference sequence). Trimming cost V 3 bases and J 8 bases, with 13 bases left between them. MiXCR was run by TCRdb on the RT-PCR reads, yielding one entry per CDR3 protein. Of 590,000 or so distinct CDR3 sequences in the sample, less than 15% were seen once. The sequence derives from a man over 45 who received an inactivated influenza vaccine. The sequences come from PBMCs from blood, collected 14 to 15 days before vaccination. The J gene is TRBJ1-2, the V gene TRBV30; TRBD1 is a possible D gene (6 bases). The CDR3 is CAWRTQGRGYTF. CDR3 coding DNA: TGTGCCTGGAGGACACAGGGTCGGGGCTACACCTTC.